Below, one TCR beta chain is given with its context. This clonotype was recorded many times. Its antigen target is currently unknown. Base qualities are not at hand, and no much larger clone is one base apart. This specimen belongs to a study of T cell repertoires in cytomegalovirus infection (dated by TCRdb to between 2019 and 2020). A note on the overall study: The HLA type of each donor mattered for the analysis, because public TCR beta signatures pointed to carriage of CMV infection along with the matching HLA type. Points the paper makes about the study in general: Carriers of CMV infection plus the relevant HLA type were discriminated by the cumulative frequency of public TCR beta family members in the study cohort and in an independent 352-donor cohort. The ex vivo response was dominated by HLA-C-restricted CMV-specific TCR beta clonotypes, which also provided the single most frequent clonotype in two of eight donors.

The listed sequencing device is Illumina HiSeq 1500. TCRdb redid the processing of the public reads, applying fastp at Q25 and MiXCR, and retained in-frame beta chains. Records with the same CDR3 protein are collapsed into one entry carrying the most frequent genes and DNA. The sample has around 100,000 distinct CDR3 sequences on record, over 9.5% of them singletons. The leading ten clones occupy 31% of the sample. Taken from cysteine to phenylalanine, the CDR3 has 13 residues. CDR3 DNA is the only sequence kept; it has 39 bases, read in frame from the first base. Trimming takes 0 bases from V and 6 bases from J, and the germline ends sit 9 bases apart.

Sample: PBMCs, sequenced either directly or after in vitro stimulation (not recorded which). The chain joins TRBV12-3 or TRBV12-4 to TRBJ2-7, with the D segment identity uncertain. This clonotype originated in a human donor in good health (CMV status not recorded). Some clones in this sample may be carry-over from other donors' samples. CDR3 region: CASSLARSAEQYF. The nucleotides are TGTGCCAGCAGTTTAGCGAGGTCAGCCGAGCAGTACTTC.